This is a list of T cell receptor beta chains from one sample in a study of blood T cell repertoires in COVID-19. Here immunoSEQ multiplex PCR was the method, and the copy in TCRdb shows in-frame clones only, minus some. The data hold some 200,000 clones, with approximately 79% observed a single time. The sequenced sample was peripheral blood. These receptors were obtained from a man in his thirties or forties with active or convalescent COVID-19. The CDR3 runs from the conserved cysteine through the conserved F or W. Each record gives: V gene, clone size, D gene, J gene, CDR3 DNA, CDR3 protein. D genes are given only for firm matches. For some rows the clone size is stated as once, few or many, or as a class when expanded; others skip it.

v_gene: TRBV29-1
abundance: .
d_gene: .
j_gene: TRBJ1-1
CDR3nt: TGCAGCGTTGTTTCCTCCACTGAAGCTTTCTTT
CDR3aa: CSVVSSTEAFF

v_gene: TRBV7-2
abundance: once
d_gene: .
j_gene: TRBJ2-3
CDR3nt: TGTGCCAGCAGCTTAACTAGTAGCACAGATACGCAGTATTTT
CDR3aa: CASSLTSSTDTQYF

v_gene: TRBV30
abundance: .
d_gene: TRBD1
j_gene: TRBJ2-5
CDR3nt: TGTGCCGCACAGGGGATTCAAGAGACCCAGTACTTC
CDR3aa: CAAQGIQETQYF

v_gene: TRBV28
abundance: .
d_gene: .
j_gene: TRBJ2-7
CDR3nt: TGTGCCAGCAGTTCCCCCAAAGCGCCCAGCTCCTACGAGCAGTACTTC
CDR3aa: CASSSPKAPSSYEQYF

v_gene: TRBV5-1
abundance: .
d_gene: TRBD1
j_gene: TRBJ2-1
CDR3nt: TGCGCCAGCAGCGTGCGGACAGGGGGCAACAATGAGCAGTTCTTC
CDR3aa: CASSVRTGGNNEQFF

v_gene: TRBV7-9
abundance: .
d_gene: .
j_gene: TRBJ1-1
CDR3nt: TGTGCCAGCAGCTCCCGCCAGGCGAACACTGAAGCTTTCTTT
CDR3aa: CASSSRQANTEAFF

v_gene: TRBV4-1
abundance: .
d_gene: TRBD1
j_gene: TRBJ1-5
CDR3nt: TGCGCCAGCAGCCAAGAGCCGGGACAGGGGAGTCGGCCCCAGCATTTT
CDR3aa: CASSQEPGQGSRPQHF

v_gene: TRBV5-5
abundance: .
d_gene: .
j_gene: TRBJ1-6
CDR3nt: TGTGCCAGCAGCTCAGACGGGACCCCCGGGAGACCACAATCCCACTTT
CDR3aa: CASSSDGTPGRPQSHF

v_gene: TRBV30
abundance: .
d_gene: .
j_gene: TRBJ1-5
CDR3nt: TGTGCCTGGAGGTCAGGGGATAGCAATCAGCCCCAGCATTTT
CDR3aa: CAWRSGDSNQPQHF

v_gene: TRBV6-1
abundance: .
d_gene: TRBD1
j_gene: TRBJ2-1
CDR3nt: TGTGCCAGCAGTGAAAGGGGACAGGGTGACCGAAATGAGCAGTTCTTC
CDR3aa: CASSERGQGDRNEQFF

v_gene: TRBV6-2/TRBV6-3
abundance: .
d_gene: TRBD2
j_gene: TRBJ2-2
CDR3nt: TGTGCCAGCAGTACTAGCGGGAGGGCGAACACCGGGGAGCTGTTTTTT
CDR3aa: CASSTSGRANTGELFF

v_gene: TRBV3-1/TRBV3-2
abundance: .
d_gene: .
j_gene: TRBJ1-2
CDR3nt: TGTGCCAGCAGCCAAGTGGGGCAGGAATCGTCGGGCTACACCTTC
CDR3aa: CASSQVGQESSGYTF

v_gene: TRBV5-6
abundance: few
d_gene: .
j_gene: TRBJ1-3
CDR3nt: TGTGCCAGCAGCTTGGCTAATGGGGCCCACTCTGGAAACACCATATATTTT
CDR3aa: CASSLANGAHSGNTIYF

v_gene: TRBV19
abundance: few
d_gene: TRBD1
j_gene: TRBJ1-1
CDR3nt: TGTGCCAGTAGTATAGCCCCGGACAGGGGGCGGAAGGGCACTGAAGCTTTCTTT
CDR3aa: CASSIAPDRGRKGTEAFF

v_gene: TRBV4-3
abundance: .
d_gene: .
j_gene: TRBJ1-1
CDR3nt: TGCGCCAGCAGCCAAGGTAGTGGGGCCCGAGGCACTGAAGCTTTCTTT
CDR3aa: CASSQGSGARGTEAFF

v_gene: TRBV7-8
abundance: .
d_gene: .
j_gene: TRBJ1-5
CDR3nt: TGTGCCAGCAGCCCAGGTGATAGCAATCAGCCCCAGCATTTT
CDR3aa: CASSPGDSNQPQHF

v_gene: TRBV27
abundance: few
d_gene: .
j_gene: TRBJ2-7
CDR3nt: TGTGCCAGCCAGTCTAGGACTTCCTACGAGCAGTACTTC
CDR3aa: CASQSRTSYEQYF

v_gene: TRBV5-1
abundance: once
d_gene: .
j_gene: TRBJ1-2
CDR3nt: TGCGCCAGCAGCACCAGGGGATATAACTATGGCTACACCTTC
CDR3aa: CASSTRGYNYGYTF

v_gene: TRBV11-2
abundance: .
d_gene: .
j_gene: TRBJ1-1
CDR3nt: TGTGCCAGCGGGTCGGGCGGGACTGAAGCTTTCTTT
CDR3aa: CASGSGGTEAFF

v_gene: TRBV6-6
abundance: .
d_gene: .
j_gene: TRBJ1-1
CDR3nt: TGTGCCAGCAGTTACCCCCACGGGCAGGGCCAAAATGAAGCTTTCTTT
CDR3aa: CASSYPHGQGQNEAFF

v_gene: TRBV2
abundance: .
d_gene: .
j_gene: TRBJ1-1
CDR3nt: TGTGCCAGCAGCGTAGTAGACACTGAAGCTTTCTTT
CDR3aa: CASSVVDTEAFF

v_gene: TRBV9
abundance: .
d_gene: .
j_gene: TRBJ1-6
CDR3nt: TGTGCCAGCAGCGTAAAGCCCCTAGCCAATTCACCCCTCCACTTT
CDR3aa: CASSVKPLANSPLHF

v_gene: TRBV18
abundance: .
d_gene: .
j_gene: TRBJ2-3
CDR3nt: TGTGCCAGCTCCCTCCTAGCGAGCGGACGCACAGATACGCAGTATTTT
CDR3aa: CASSLLASGRTDTQYF

v_gene: TRBV24-1
abundance: .
d_gene: TRBD2
j_gene: TRBJ2-2
CDR3nt: TGTGCCACCAGTCCCCGGAGGGGAGGGAGGAGGCCCGGGGAGCTGTTTTTT
CDR3aa: CATSPRRGGRRPGELFF

v_gene: TRBV5-5
abundance: .
d_gene: TRBD1
j_gene: TRBJ2-7
CDR3nt: TGTGCCAGCAGCCACAGGGGGTCCTACGAGCAGTACTTC
CDR3aa: CASSHRGSYEQYF

v_gene: TRBV3-1/TRBV3-2
abundance: .
d_gene: TRBD2
j_gene: TRBJ2-3
CDR3nt: TGTGCCAGCAGCCAGGCCCCTATAGCGGGGGGGCCTCGGAATACGCAGTATTTT
CDR3aa: CASSQAPIAGGPRNTQYF